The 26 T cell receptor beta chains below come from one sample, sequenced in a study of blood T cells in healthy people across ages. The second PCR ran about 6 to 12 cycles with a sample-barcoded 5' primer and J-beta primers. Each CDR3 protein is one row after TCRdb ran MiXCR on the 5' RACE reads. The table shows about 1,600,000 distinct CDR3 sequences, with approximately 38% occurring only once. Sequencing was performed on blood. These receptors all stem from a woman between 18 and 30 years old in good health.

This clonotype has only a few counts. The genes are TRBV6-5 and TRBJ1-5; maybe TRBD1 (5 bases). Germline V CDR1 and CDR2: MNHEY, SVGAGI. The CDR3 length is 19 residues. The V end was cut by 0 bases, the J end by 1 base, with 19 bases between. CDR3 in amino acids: CASSYSDVHGGGSNQPQHF. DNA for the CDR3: TGTGCCAGCAGTTACTCGGATGTGCACGGGGGAGGGAGCAATCAGCCCCAGCATTTT.

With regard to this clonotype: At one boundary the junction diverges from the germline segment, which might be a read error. CDR3 bases: TGTGCCAGCAGCCAAGATCTGGTTAGGGGACGCAATGGGCAGTTCTTC. Its protein is CASSQDLVRGRNGQFF. The chain combines TRBV4-2 with TRBJ2-1; D possibly matches TRBD1 or TRBD2 (5 bases each). The CDR3 covers 16 residues. Germline V gene lookup returns CDR1 LGHNA and CDR2 YNFKEQ.

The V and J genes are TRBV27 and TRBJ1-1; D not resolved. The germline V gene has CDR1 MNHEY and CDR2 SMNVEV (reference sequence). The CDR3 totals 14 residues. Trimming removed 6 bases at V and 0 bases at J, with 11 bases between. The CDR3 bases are TGTGCCAGCAGGCTAGGGCAGGTGAACACTGAAGCTTTCTTT. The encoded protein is CASRLGQVNTEAFF.

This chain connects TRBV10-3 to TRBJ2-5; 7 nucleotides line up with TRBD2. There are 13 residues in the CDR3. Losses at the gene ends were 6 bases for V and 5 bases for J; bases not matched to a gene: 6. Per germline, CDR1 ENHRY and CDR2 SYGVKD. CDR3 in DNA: TGTGCCATCAGAAGCGGGACGAGGGAGACCCAGTACTTC. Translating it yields CAIRSGTRETQYF.

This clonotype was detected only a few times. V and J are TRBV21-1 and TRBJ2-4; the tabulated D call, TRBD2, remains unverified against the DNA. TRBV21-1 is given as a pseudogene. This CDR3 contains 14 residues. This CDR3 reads CASSKAGQRNIQYF. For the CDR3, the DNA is TGTGCCAGCAGCAAAGCAGGGCAGAGGAACATTCAGTACTTC.

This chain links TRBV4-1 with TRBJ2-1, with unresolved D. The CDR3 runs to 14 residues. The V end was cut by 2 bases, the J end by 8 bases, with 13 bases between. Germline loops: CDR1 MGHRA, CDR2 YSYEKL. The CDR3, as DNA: TGCGCCAGCAGCCAAAAGGCCGTGGACGATGAGCAGTTCTTC. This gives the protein CASSQKAVDDEQFF.

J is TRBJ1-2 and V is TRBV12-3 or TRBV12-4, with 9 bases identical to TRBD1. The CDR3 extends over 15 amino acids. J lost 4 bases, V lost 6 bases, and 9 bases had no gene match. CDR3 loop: CASRDDRGYGYGYTF. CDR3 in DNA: TGTGCCAGCAGAGATGACAGGGGGTACGGCTATGGCTACACCTTC.

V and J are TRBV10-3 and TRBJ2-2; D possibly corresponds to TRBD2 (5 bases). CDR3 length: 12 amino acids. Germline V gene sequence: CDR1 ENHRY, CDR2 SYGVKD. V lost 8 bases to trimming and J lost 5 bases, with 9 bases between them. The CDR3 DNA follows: TGTGCCATCGCCCCGGGAACCGGGGAGCTGTTTTTT. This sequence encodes CAIAPGTGELFF.

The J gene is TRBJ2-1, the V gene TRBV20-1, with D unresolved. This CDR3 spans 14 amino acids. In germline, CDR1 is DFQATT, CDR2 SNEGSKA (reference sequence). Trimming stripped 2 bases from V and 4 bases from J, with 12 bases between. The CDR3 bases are TGCAGTGCTAGAAGCCCTGCCCGGTACAATGAGCAGTTCTTC. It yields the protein CSARSPARYNEQFF.

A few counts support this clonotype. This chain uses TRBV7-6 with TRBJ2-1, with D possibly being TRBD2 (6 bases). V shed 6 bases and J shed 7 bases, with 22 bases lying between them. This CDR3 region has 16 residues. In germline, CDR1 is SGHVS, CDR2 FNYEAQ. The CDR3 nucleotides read TGTGCCAGCAGTCCTCTTGCAGGGACTTTGGGAAATGAGCAGTTCTTC. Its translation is CASSPLAGTLGNEQFF.

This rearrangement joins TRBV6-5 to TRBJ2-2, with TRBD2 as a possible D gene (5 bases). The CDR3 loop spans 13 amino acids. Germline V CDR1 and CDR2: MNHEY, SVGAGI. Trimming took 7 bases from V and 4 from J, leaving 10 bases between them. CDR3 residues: CASKAGLTGELFF. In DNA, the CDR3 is TGTGCCAGCAAGGCGGGCCTCACCGGGGAGCTGTTTTTT.

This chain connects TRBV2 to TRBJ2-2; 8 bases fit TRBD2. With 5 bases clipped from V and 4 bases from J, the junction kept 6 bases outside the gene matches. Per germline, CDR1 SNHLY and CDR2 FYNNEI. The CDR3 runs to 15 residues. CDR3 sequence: CASSPLTSVTGELFF. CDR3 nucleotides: TGTGCCAGCAGTCCCCTGACTAGCGTCACCGGGGAGCTGTTTTTT.

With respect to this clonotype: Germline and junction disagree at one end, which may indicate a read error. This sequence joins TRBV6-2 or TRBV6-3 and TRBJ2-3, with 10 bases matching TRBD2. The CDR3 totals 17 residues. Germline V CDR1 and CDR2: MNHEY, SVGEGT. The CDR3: CASSYSQAGGSTGTQYF. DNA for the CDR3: TGTGCCAGCAGTTACTCGCAAGCGGGGGGGAGCACAGGTACGCAGTATTTT.

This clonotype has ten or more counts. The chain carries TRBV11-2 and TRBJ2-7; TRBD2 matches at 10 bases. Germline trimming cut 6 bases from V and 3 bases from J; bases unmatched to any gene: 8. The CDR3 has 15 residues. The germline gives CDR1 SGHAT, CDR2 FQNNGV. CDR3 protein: CASRSVRTSGYEQYF. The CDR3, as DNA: TGTGCCAGCAGGTCGGTACGGACTAGCGGCTACGAGCAGTACTTC.

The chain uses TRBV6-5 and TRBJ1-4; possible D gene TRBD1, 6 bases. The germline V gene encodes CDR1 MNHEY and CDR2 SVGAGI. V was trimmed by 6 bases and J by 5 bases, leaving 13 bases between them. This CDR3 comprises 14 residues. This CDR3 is CASRTTGKNEKLFF. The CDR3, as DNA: TGTGCCAGCAGGACCACAGGGAAGAATGAAAAACTGTTTTTT.

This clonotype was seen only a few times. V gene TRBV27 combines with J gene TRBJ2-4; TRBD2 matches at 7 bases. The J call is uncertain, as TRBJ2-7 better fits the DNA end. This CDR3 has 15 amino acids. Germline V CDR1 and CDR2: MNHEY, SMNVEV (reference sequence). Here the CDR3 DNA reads TGTGCCAGCAGTTGGGCTCAGGCGGGAGTTACCGAGCAGTACTTC. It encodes CASSWAQAGVTEQYF.

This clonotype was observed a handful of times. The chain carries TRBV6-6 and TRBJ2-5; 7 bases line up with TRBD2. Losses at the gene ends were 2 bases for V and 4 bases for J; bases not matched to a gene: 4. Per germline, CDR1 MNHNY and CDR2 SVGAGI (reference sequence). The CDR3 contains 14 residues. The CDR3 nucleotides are TGTGCCAGCAGTTACGGGACTAACCCAGAGACCCAGTACTTC. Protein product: CASSYGTNPETQYF.

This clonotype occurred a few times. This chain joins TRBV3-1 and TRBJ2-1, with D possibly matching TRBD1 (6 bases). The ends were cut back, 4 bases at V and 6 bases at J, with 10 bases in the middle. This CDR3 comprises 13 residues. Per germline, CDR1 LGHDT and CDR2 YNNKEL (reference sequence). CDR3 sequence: CASSREGGNEQFF. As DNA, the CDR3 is TGTGCCAGCAGCCGAGAAGGGGGCAATGAGCAGTTCTTC.

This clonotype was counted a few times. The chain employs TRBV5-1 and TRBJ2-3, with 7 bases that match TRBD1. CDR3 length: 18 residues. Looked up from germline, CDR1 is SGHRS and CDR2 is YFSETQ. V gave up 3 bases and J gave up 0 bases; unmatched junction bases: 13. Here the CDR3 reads CASSSPPGTVSSTDTQYF. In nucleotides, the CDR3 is TGCGCCAGCAGCTCCCCACCCGGGACAGTGTCTAGCACAGATACGCAGTATTTT.

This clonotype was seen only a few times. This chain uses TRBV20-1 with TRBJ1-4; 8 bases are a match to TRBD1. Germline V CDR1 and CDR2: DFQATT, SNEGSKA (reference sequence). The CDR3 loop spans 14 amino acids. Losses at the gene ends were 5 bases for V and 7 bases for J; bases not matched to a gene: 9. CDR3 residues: CSAQGGQGLEKLFF. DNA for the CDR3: TGCAGTGCTCAAGGAGGACAGGGCCTTGAAAAACTGTTTTTT.

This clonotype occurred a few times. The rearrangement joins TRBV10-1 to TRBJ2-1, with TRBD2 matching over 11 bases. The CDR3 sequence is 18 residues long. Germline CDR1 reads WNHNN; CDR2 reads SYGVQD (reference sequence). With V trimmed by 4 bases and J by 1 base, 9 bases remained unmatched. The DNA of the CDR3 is TGCGCCAGCAGTGGCGGTCTAGCGGGGGGAGGGTCCTACAATGAGCAGTTCTTC. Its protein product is CASSGGLAGGGSYNEQFF.

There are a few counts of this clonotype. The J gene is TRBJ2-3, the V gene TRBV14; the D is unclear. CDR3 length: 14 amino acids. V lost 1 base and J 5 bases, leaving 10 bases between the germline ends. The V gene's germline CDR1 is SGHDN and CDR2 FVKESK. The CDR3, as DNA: TGTGCCAGCAGCCAAGGAGGTCTGCAAGATACGCAGTATTTT. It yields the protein CASSQGGLQDTQYF.

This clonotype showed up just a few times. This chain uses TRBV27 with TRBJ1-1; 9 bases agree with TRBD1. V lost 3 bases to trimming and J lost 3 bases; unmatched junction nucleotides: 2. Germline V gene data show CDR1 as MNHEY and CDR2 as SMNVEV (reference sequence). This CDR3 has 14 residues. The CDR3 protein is CASSFRTGDTEAFF. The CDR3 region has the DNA TGTGCCAGCAGTTTCAGGACAGGGGACACTGAAGCTTTCTTT.

The CDR3 nucleotides read TGTGCCAGCAGCCAAGATCTCGGTGAGGGCACTGAAGCTTTCTTT. Translation: CASSQDLGEGTEAFF. The chain links TRBV14 to TRBJ1-1; D is unresolved. The CDR3 runs 15 residues. CDR1 and CDR2 from the germline V gene are SGHDN and FVKESK. The V and J ends lost 0 bases and 4 bases respectively, with 12 bases between them.

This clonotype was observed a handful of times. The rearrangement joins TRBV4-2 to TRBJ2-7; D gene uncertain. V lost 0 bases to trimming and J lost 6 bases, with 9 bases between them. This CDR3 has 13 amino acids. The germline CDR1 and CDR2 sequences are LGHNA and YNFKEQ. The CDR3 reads CASSQEESREQYF. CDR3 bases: TGTGCCAGCAGCCAAGAAGAGTCCCGCGAGCAGTACTTC.

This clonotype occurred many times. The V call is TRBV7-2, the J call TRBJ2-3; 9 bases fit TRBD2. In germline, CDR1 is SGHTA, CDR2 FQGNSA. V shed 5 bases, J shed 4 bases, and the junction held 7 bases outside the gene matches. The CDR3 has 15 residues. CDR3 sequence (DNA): TGTGCCAGCAGCATACCGACTAGCGGTGCAGATACGCAGTATTTT. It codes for CASSIPTSGADTQYF. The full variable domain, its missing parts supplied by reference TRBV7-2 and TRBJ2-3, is GAGVSQSPSNKVTEKGKDVELRCDPISGHTALYWYRQSLGQGLEFLIYFQGNSAPDKSGLPSDRFSAERTGGSVSTLTIQRTQQEDSAVYLCASSIPTSGADTQYFGPGTRLTVL.